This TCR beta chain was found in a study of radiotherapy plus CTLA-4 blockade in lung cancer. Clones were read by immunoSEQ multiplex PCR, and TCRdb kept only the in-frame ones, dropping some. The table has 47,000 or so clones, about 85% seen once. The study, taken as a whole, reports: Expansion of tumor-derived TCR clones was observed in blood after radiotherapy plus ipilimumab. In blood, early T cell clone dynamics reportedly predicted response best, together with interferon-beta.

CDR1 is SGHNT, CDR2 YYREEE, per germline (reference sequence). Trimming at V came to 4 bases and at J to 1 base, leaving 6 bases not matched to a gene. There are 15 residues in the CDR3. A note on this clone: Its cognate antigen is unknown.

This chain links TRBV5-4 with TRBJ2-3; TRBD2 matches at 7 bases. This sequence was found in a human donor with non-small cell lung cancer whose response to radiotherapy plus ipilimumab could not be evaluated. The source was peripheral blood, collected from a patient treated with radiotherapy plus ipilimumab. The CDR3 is CASSPAAGGTDTQYF. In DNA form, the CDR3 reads TGTGCCAGCAGCCCGGCTGCGGGGGGCACAGATACGCAGTATTTT.